The 27 T cell receptor beta chains below were found in one sample sequenced in a study of blood T cell repertoires in COVID-19. The repertoire was sequenced with immunoSEQ multiplex PCR; TCRdb's copy has only in-frame clones and lacks some. The table shows around 76,000 clones, with around 84% occurring only once. The sequencing input was peripheral blood. The receptors were sampled from a woman between 70 and 85 years old with acute or convalescent COVID-19.

The chain carries TRBV7-2 and TRBJ2-7; D remains unclear. The CDR3 runs 15 residues. Looked up from germline, CDR1 is SGHTA and CDR2 is FQGNSA. Trimming removed 5 bases from V and 1 base from J, with 15 bases in between. CDR3 DNA: TGTGCCAGCAGCCCGTTACAAGGAGTGTCCTACGAGCAGTACTTC. It specifies CASSPLQGVSYEQYF.

This chain joins TRBV6-1 and TRBJ2-5; 7 bases fit TRBD2. CDR1 is MNHNS and CDR2 is SASEGT in the germline V gene. This CDR3 spans 15 amino acids. V shed 2 bases, J shed 4 bases, and the junction held 7 bases outside the gene matches. This CDR3 is CASSEQGGIGETQYF. CDR3 DNA: TGTGCCAGCAGTGAACAGGGAGGGATTGGAGAGACCCAGTACTTC.

The V gene is TRBV7-9, the J gene TRBJ2-1; D may be TRBD2 (6 bases). The CDR3 runs to 17 residues. CDR1 and CDR2 from the germline V gene are SEHNR and FQNEAQ (reference sequence). The V and J ends lost 1 base and 8 bases respectively, with 21 bases between them. CDR3: CASSLGGAGSRRHEQFF. Here the CDR3 DNA reads TGTGCCAGCAGCTTAGGAGGGGCGGGATCACGTCGCCATGAGCAGTTCTTC.

There are a few counts of this clone. CDR3 amino acids: CASSSGQAGELFF. CDR3 in DNA: TGTGCCAGCAGTTCCGGACAGGCCGGGGAGCTGTTTTTT. This chain joins TRBV28 and TRBJ2-2, with TRBD1 matching over 7 bases. Germline CDR1 and CDR2: MDHEN and SYDVKM. The CDR3 consists of 13 residues. The ends lost 4 bases at V and 6 bases at J; junction bases unmatched: 2.

The chain carries TRBV4-1 and TRBJ2-5; D is ambiguous. Germline V CDR1 and CDR2: MGHRA, YSYEKL. The germline V and J ends were trimmed by 0 bases and 5 bases, with 10 bases remaining between them. The CDR3 totals 14 residues. CDR3 amino acids: CASSQDRVEETQYF. CDR3 coding DNA: TGCGCCAGCAGCCAAGATCGAGTGGAGGAGACCCAGTACTTC.

The rearrangement uses TRBV4-3 and TRBJ2-3, with TRBD2 identical over 15 bases. Trimming took 4 bases from V and 1 from J; bases not matched to a gene: 3. CDR3 length equals 17 residues. Germline CDR1 reads LGHNA; CDR2 reads YSLEER. CDR3 loop: CASSPGLAGGRTDTQYF. For the CDR3, the DNA is TGCGCCAGCAGCCCCGGACTAGCGGGGGGGCGCACAGATACGCAGTATTTT.

V usage is TRBV7-3 and J usage is TRBJ2-3; unclear D gene. The V gene lost 5 bases and the J gene lost 2 bases, with 11 bases spanning the gap. Germline CDR1 and CDR2: SGHTA and FQGTGA. This CDR3 contains 14 residues. Here the CDR3 reads CASSPTDLTDTQYF. CDR3 DNA sequence: TGTGCCAGCAGCCCTACCGATCTCACAGATACGCAGTATTTT. The full variable domain, with the rest looked up from reference TRBV7-3 and TRBJ2-3, is GAGVSQTPSNKVTEKGKYVELRCDPISGHTALYWYRQSLGQGPEFLIYFQGTGAADDSGLPNDRFFAVRPEGSVSTLKIQRTERGDSAVYLCASSPTDLTDTQYFGPGTRLTVL.

The V call is TRBV12-3 or TRBV12-4, the J call TRBJ1-6, with no clear D. Deletions cut 8 bases from V and 10 bases from J, with 12 bases between. The CDR3 sequence is 12 residues long. The CDR3 here is CASSREGSPLHF. CDR3 DNA sequence: TGTGCCAGCTCGCGGGAAGGGTCACCCCTCCACTTT.

The chain couples TRBV10-3 to TRBJ1-1; D uncertain. This CDR3 comprises 16 residues. Germline V gene lookup returns CDR1 ENHRY and CDR2 SYGVKD. V dropped 6 bases and J dropped 5 bases, with 22 bases sitting between them. The CDR3 coding sequence is TGTGCCATCAGCGCTGGCACCTCACGGGGAGGGACTGAAGCTTTCTTT. This gives the protein CAISAGTSRGGTEAFF.

The chain recombines TRBV18 with TRBJ1-4; D might be TRBD1 (5 bases). Germline V lookup: CDR1 KGHSH, CDR2 LQKENI. CDR3 size: 14 residues. V was shortened by 4 bases and J by 0 bases, with 6 bases between the two germline ends. The CDR3, as DNA: TGTGCCAGCTCACGGGGGGCAACTAATGAAAAACTGTTTTTT. This sequence encodes CASSRGATNEKLFF.

The rearrangement joins TRBV7-2 to TRBJ1-2; the D gene is possibly TRBD1 (6 bases). CDR3 length: 16 residues. Germline V CDR1 and CDR2: SGHTA, FQGNSA. With 1 base removed from V and 0 bases from J, the gap between germline ends came to 12 bases. CDR3 sequence reads: CASSLGYTGSNYGYTF. CDR3 nucleotide sequence: TGTGCCAGCAGCTTAGGTTACACAGGGTCTAACTATGGCTACACCTTC. Variable domain in full (rest from reference TRBV7-2 and TRBJ1-2): GAGVSQSPSNKVTEKGKDVELRCDPISGHTALYWYRQSLGQGLEFLIYFQGNSAPDKSGLPSDRFSAERTGGSVSTLTIQRTQQEDSAVYLCASSLGYTGSNYGYTFGSGTRLTVV.

This clone has only one observation. The chain is built from TRBV5-1 and TRBJ2-3; D is possibly TRBD1 (5 bases). Between the trimmed V and J ends, which lost 9 bases and 5 bases, there was a span of 22 bases. This CDR3 spans 15 amino acids. Germline values: CDR1 SGHRS, CDR2 YFSETQ. This chain's CDR3 is CATSSLGQGVDTQYF. The DNA for the CDR3 is TGCGCCACTTCAAGCCTGGGCCAGGGCGTAGATACGCAGTATTTT.

This clone was seen just once. The chain carries TRBV7-9 and TRBJ2-3, with 8 nucleotides matching TRBD2. In germline, CDR1 is SEHNR, CDR2 FQNEAQ (reference sequence). The CDR3 has 13 amino acids. Trimming cost V 10 bases and J 1 base; bases outside gene matches: 4. CDR3 sequence reads: CAIPGGGTDTQYF. As DNA, the CDR3 is TGTGCCATTCCGGGGGGGGGCACAGATACGCAGTATTTT.

The rearrangement joins TRBV7-2 to TRBJ2-7, with D hard to call. CDR3 length equals 14 residues. Germline CDR1 and CDR2: SGHTA and FQGNSA. Trimming cost V 7 bases and J 7 bases, with 20 bases left between them. The CDR3 region is CASIPSSGGAEQYF. As DNA, the CDR3 is TGTGCCAGCATCCCCTCGTCGGGTGGAGCGGAGCAGTACTTC.

This chain connects TRBV27 to TRBJ1-1, with 8 bases lining up with TRBD1. The CDR3 is 16 amino acids. The germline V gene has CDR1 MNHEY and CDR2 SMNVEV (reference sequence). Trimming took 1 base from V and 1 from J; bases not matched to a gene: 5. The CDR3 here is CASSLYPQGANTEAFF. The CDR3 nucleotides are TGTGCCAGCAGTTTATATCCCCAGGGGGCGAACACTGAAGCTTTCTTT.

V usage is TRBV7-3 and J usage is TRBJ2-1, with 10 bases aligning to TRBD1. This CDR3 region has 14 residues. Germline V gives CDR1 SGHTA, CDR2 FQGTGA. J lost 7 bases, V lost 4 bases, and 4 bases had no gene match. The CDR3 sequence: CASSYDRGQNEQFF. The CDR3 bases are TGTGCCAGCAGCTACGACAGGGGGCAAAATGAGCAGTTCTTC. Full variable domain (outside the CDR3, taken from reference TRBV7-3 and TRBJ2-1): GAGVSQTPSNKVTEKGKYVELRCDPISGHTALYWYRQSLGQGPEFLIYFQGTGAADDSGLPNDRFFAVRPEGSVSTLKIQRTERGDSAVYLCASSYDRGQNEQFFGPGTRLTVL.

V is TRBV5-4 and J is TRBJ1-1; D gene ambiguous. There are 13 residues in the CDR3. V was pared by 0 bases and J by 2 bases, with 5 bases between. The germline V gene encodes CDR1 SGHNT and CDR2 YYREEE (reference sequence). The CDR3 here is CASSLGPNTEAFF. The CDR3 DNA reads as TGTGCCAGCAGCTTGGGGCCTAACACTGAAGCTTTCTTT.

This chain links TRBV27 with TRBJ2-7, with D maybe TRBD1 (6 bases). This CDR3 is built from 11 residues. Trimming pared 9 bases from V and 7 bases from J, leaving 13 bases between. Per germline, CDR1 MNHEY and CDR2 SMNVEV (reference sequence). The DNA for the CDR3 is TGTGCCAGTGGGCGTGACAGGGAGCAGTACTTC. Its protein is CASGRDREQYF.

The chain links TRBV9 to TRBJ2-3, with D tentatively TRBD2 (6 bases). Per the germline V gene, CDR1 is SGDLS and CDR2 is YYNGEE. Between the trimmed V and J ends, which lost 2 bases and 6 bases, there was a span of 16 bases. This CDR3 spans 15 amino acids. For the CDR3, the DNA is TGTGCCAGCAGCGTTACTATGGGGGAGGCTGATACGCAGTATTTT. Translating gives CASSVTMGEADTQYF. The variable domain in full, completed from reference TRBV9 and TRBJ2-3, reads DSGVTQTPKHLITATGQRVTLRCSPRSGDLSVYWYQQSLDQGLQFLIQYYNGEERAKGNILERFSAQQFPDLHSELNLSSLELGDSALYFCASSVTMGEADTQYFGPGTRLTVL.

This chain links TRBV30 with TRBJ1-5, with no clear D. Germline CDR1 reads GTSNPN; CDR2 reads SVGIG (reference sequence). CDR3 size: 15 residues. V dropped 5 bases and J dropped 0 bases, with 14 bases sitting between them. CDR3 in DNA: TGTGCCTGGGACCGAGCTTCAGGTAGCAATCAGCCCCAGCATTTT. Encoded protein: CAWDRASGSNQPQHF. Drawing the rest from reference TRBV30 and TRBJ1-5, the complete variable domain is SQTIHQWPATLVQPVGSPLSLECTVEGTSNPNLYWYRQAAGRGLQLLFYSVGIGQISSEVPQNLSASRPQDRQFILSSKKLLLSDSGFYLCAWDRASGSNQPQHFGDGTRLSIL.

V is TRBV3-1 (or the pseudogene TRBV3-2) and J is TRBJ2-1, with a tentative D call TRBD2 (6 bases). Germline V gene lookup returns CDR1 LGHDT and CDR2 YNNKEL (reference sequence). CDR3 length: 17 residues. V lost 2 bases, J lost 1 base, and 15 bases lay in between. CDR3 in DNA: TGTGCCAGCAGCCAACCCTTCCTTGGGGGGTCCTACAATGAGCAGTTCTTC. Its translation: CASSQPFLGGSYNEQFF.

The V gene is TRBV6-2 or TRBV6-3, the J gene TRBJ1-3; D is uncertain. The CDR3 runs to 15 residues. V was clipped by 2 bases and J by 2 bases, with 10 bases between them. CDR1 is MNHEY and CDR2 is SVGEGT in the germline V gene. CDR3 nucleotide sequence: TGTGCCAGCAGTTACGTGCAGATACCTGGAAACACCATATATTTT. Its protein is CASSYVQIPGNTIYF.

CDR3 amino acids: CASSPGGSPYNEQFF. CDR3 nucleotide sequence: TGTGCCAGCAGCCCAGGCGGGAGTCCCTACAATGAGCAGTTCTTC. This chain uses TRBV9 with TRBJ2-1; 7 bases map to TRBD2. The CDR3 length is 15 residues. J gave up 2 bases and V 4 bases, and 6 bases lay outside the gene matches. From germline, CDR1 is SGDLS and CDR2 YYNGEE. The complete variable domain, with remaining parts taken from reference TRBV9 and TRBJ2-1, reads DSGVTQTPKHLITATGQRVTLRCSPRSGDLSVYWYQQSLDQGLQFLIQYYNGEERAKGNILERFSAQQFPDLHSELNLSSLELGDSALYFCASSPGGSPYNEQFFGPGTRLTVL.

In its sample, this clone was seen once. V usage is TRBV6-6 and J usage is TRBJ2-2; 11 positions agree with TRBD1. The CDR3 sequence is 16 residues long. CDR1 MNHNY and CDR2 SVGAGI come from the germline V gene (reference sequence). V gave up 6 bases and J gave up 4 bases; unmatched junction bases: 7. Here the CDR3 DNA reads TGTGCCAGCAGCGGACAGGGGGCACAGTTCACCGGGGAGCTGTTTTTT. Protein: CASSGQGAQFTGELFF.

The rearrangement uses TRBV30 and TRBJ1-3; tentative D call: TRBD1 (5 bases). V shed 0 bases and J shed 11 bases, with 14 bases lying between them. This CDR3 has 13 residues. Germline loops: CDR1 GTSNPN, CDR2 SVGIG (reference sequence). The CDR3 sequence is CAWSVFGRGAIYF. CDR3 sequence (DNA): TGTGCCTGGAGTGTATTCGGGCGGGGGGCCATATATTTT. The full variable domain, completed using reference TRBV30 and TRBJ1-3, is SQTIHQWPATLVQPVGSPLSLECTVEGTSNPNLYWYRQAAGRGLQLLFYSVGIGQISSEVPQNLSASRPQDRQFILSSKKLLLSDSGFYLCAWSVFGRGAIYFGEGSWLTVV.

The chain couples TRBV9 to TRBJ1-4; D is possibly TRBD1 (5 bases). The CDR3 consists of 17 residues. Trimming took off 0 bases at V and 4 bases at J, with 16 bases between the two ends. Looked up from germline, CDR1 is SGDLS and CDR2 is YYNGEE. CDR3 in DNA: TGTGCCAGCAGCGTAGCTATGGGACTTCTGAGTAATGAAAAACTGTTTTTT. It translates to CASSVAMGLLSNEKLFF.

The genes are TRBV6-5 and TRBJ2-1; 10 positions agree with TRBD2. Germline CDR1 reads MNHEY; CDR2 reads SVGAGI. The CDR3 is made up of 15 amino acids. J was trimmed by 12 bases and V by 4 bases; bases with no gene match: 12. CDR3 sequence: CASSSRTSGIVGQFF. The CDR3 DNA is TGTGCCAGCAGTTCCCGGACTAGCGGAATTGTCGGGCAGTTCTTC.